This entry lists 18 T cell receptor beta chains sequenced from one sample in a study of blood T cell repertoires in COVID-19. Assay used: immunoSEQ multiplex PCR; TCRdb lists only in-frame clones, some missing. This sample has about 170,000 clones, with approximately 90% found just once. Sequenced material: peripheral blood. These receptors all come from a man younger than 35 with active or convalescent COVID-19.

This clone was observed a handful of times. The chain is built from TRBV15 and TRBJ1-5; 11 nucleotides line up with TRBD1. CDR1 LNHNV and CDR2 YYDKDF come from the germline V gene (reference sequence). The CDR3 covers 17 residues. With V trimmed by 0 bases and J by 5 bases, 6 bases remained unmatched. The CDR3 protein is CATSRDPRTGGDQPQHF. CDR3 nucleotides: TGTGCCACCAGCAGAGATCCCCGGACAGGGGGCGATCAGCCCCAGCATTTT.

The V and J genes are TRBV5-1 and TRBJ2-7; 13 positions agree with TRBD2. CDR1 SGHRS and CDR2 YFSETQ come from the germline V gene. V lost 4 bases, J lost 2 bases, and 3 bases stayed unmatched. The CDR3 is made up of 15 amino acids. CDR3: CASSITSGGAYEQYF. DNA of the CDR3: TGCGCCAGCAGCATTACTAGCGGGGGGGCCTACGAGCAGTACTTC. The complete variable domain, with remaining parts taken from reference TRBV5-1 and TRBJ2-7, reads KAGVTQTPRYLIKTRGQQVTLSCSPISGHRSVSWYQQTPGQGLQFLFEYFSETQRNKGNFPGRFSGRQFSNSRSEMNVSTLELGDSALYLCASSITSGGAYEQYFGPGTRLTVT.

CDR3 nucleotides: TGTGCCAGCAGTGAAACAGGGCAGAGCTCCTACAATGAGCAGTTCTTC. This encodes CASSETGQSSYNEQFF. This chain links TRBV25-1 with TRBJ2-1; TRBD1 might be the D (6 bases). Germline V gene lookup returns CDR1 MGHDK and CDR2 SYGVNS. The V end was cut by 2 bases, the J end by 0 bases, with 11 bases between. This CDR3 has 16 amino acids.

The chain combines TRBV4-1 with TRBJ2-5, with 7 nucleotides matching TRBD2. CDR3 length: 14 residues. V shed 3 bases, J shed 2 bases, and the junction held 3 bases outside the gene matches. Germline V CDR1 and CDR2: MGHRA, YSYEKL. The CDR3 DNA sequence: TGCGCCAGCAGCCAGCGAGCGGGGCAAGAGACCCAGTACTTC. As protein: CASSQRAGQETQYF.

The V call is TRBV2, the J call TRBJ1-5; 8 bases line up with TRBD1. J lost 7 bases, V lost 8 bases, and 10 bases had no gene match. This CDR3 region has 14 residues. Germline CDR1 is SNHLY and CDR2 is FYNNEI. The CDR3 region is CASRGTGIWQPQHF. The CDR3 region has the DNA TGTGCCAGCCGTGGGACAGGCATTTGGCAGCCCCAGCATTTT.

The genes are TRBV19 and TRBJ1-1; D call uncertain. This CDR3 contains 13 residues. Germline V gene data show CDR1 as LNHDA and CDR2 as SQIVND (reference sequence). The germline V and J ends were trimmed by 5 bases and 0 bases, with 7 bases remaining between them. The DNA of the CDR3 is TGTGCCAGTAGTGGCCTTATGAACACTGAAGCTTTCTTT. This encodes CASSGLMNTEAFF.

The rearrangement uses TRBV11-1 and TRBJ2-3; 8 nucleotides align to TRBD1. CDR3 length: 16 amino acids. V shed 3 bases, J shed 5 bases, and the junction held 10 bases outside the gene matches. The germline gives CDR1 SGHAT, CDR2 FQDESV (reference sequence). CDR3 in amino acids: CASSFRGTQGEDTQYF. The DNA of the CDR3 is TGTGCCAGCAGCTTCCGAGGGACACAGGGGGAAGATACGCAGTATTTT.

V usage is TRBV25-1 and J usage is TRBJ1-2, with 7 bases that match TRBD1. Trimming removed 4 bases from V and 4 bases from J; junction bases left unmatched: 6. CDR1 MGHDK and CDR2 SYGVNS come from the germline V gene. This CDR3 has 14 residues. The CDR3 region has the DNA TGTGCCAGCAGTGCAGGACAGGATGTCTATGGCTACACCTTC. Its protein product is CASSAGQDVYGYTF.

This clone occurred once. This sequence joins TRBV5-1 and TRBJ2-7, with 8 bases identical to TRBD1. Germline V CDR1 and CDR2: SGHRS, YFSETQ. Trimming cost V 4 bases and J 2 bases; bases outside gene matches: 8. The CDR3 is 15 residues long. In DNA form, the CDR3 reads TGCGCCAGCAGCGACGGGGACAGGTTCACCTACGAGCAGTACGTC. Translated, it gives CASSDGDRFTYEQYV.

The chain employs TRBV3-1 (or the pseudogene TRBV3-2) and TRBJ1-2; perhaps TRBD1 as D (6 bases). V shed 0 bases and J shed 2 bases, with 13 bases lying between them. This CDR3 has 16 residues. Germline V gives CDR1 LGHDT, CDR2 YNNKEL (reference sequence). CDR3 coding DNA: TGTGCCAGCAGCCAAGAGGGGGACAAGCCAAACTATGGCTACACCTTC. Translated, it gives CASSQEGDKPNYGYTF.

This chain uses TRBV5-4 with TRBJ1-6, with TRBD1 matching 9 bases. This CDR3 has 18 amino acids. Trimming took 3 bases from V and 5 from J; bases not matched to a gene: 12. Germline lookup yields CDR1 SGHNT and CDR2 YYREEE (reference sequence). As DNA, the CDR3 is TGTGCCAGCAGCTCCCCTGGGACAGGGAGTATCGATAATTCACCCCTCCACTTT. This sequence encodes CASSSPGTGSIDNSPLHF.

The rearrangement joins TRBV27 to TRBJ2-5; possible D gene TRBD1, 6 bases. The CDR3 is made up of 16 amino acids. Trimming pared 4 bases from V and 2 bases from J, leaving 17 bases between. Germline V gene data show CDR1 as MNHEY and CDR2 as SMNVEV (reference sequence). The CDR3 spells CASSSFSKGVQETQYF. The CDR3 nucleotides are TGTGCCAGCAGTTCCTTCTCAAAGGGGGTTCAAGAGACCCAGTACTTC.

The gene calls are TRBV24-1 and TRBJ1-1; tentative D call: TRBD1 (6 bases). This CDR3 is built from 14 residues. V lost 5 bases and J lost 5, with 14 bases in between. CDR1 and CDR2 (germline): KGHDR, SFDVKD. This CDR3 reads CATSAPTGGTEAFF. CDR3 coding DNA: TGTGCCACCAGTGCCCCGACAGGTGGAACTGAAGCTTTCTTT.

The J gene is TRBJ2-7, the V gene TRBV27; D possibly corresponds to TRBD2 (5 bases). V was shortened by 8 bases and J by 2 bases, with 16 bases between the two germline ends. The germline V gene encodes CDR1 MNHEY and CDR2 SMNVEV (reference sequence). CDR3 length: 14 residues. This CDR3 is CASGLGNGAYEQYF. CDR3 bases: TGTGCCAGCGGTCTCGGGAACGGGGCCTACGAGCAGTACTTC.

Only a few counts were recorded for this clone. The rearrangement joins TRBV11-3 to TRBJ2-1, with D uncertain. The germline V gene encodes CDR1 SGHNT and CDR2 YENEEA. Deletions cut 7 bases from V and 3 bases from J, with 16 bases between. The CDR3 spans 15 residues. For the CDR3, the DNA is TGTGCCAGCATGTTGATGGGCTCCCTCTACAATGAGCAGTTCTTC. Its translation: CASMLMGSLYNEQFF.

The V gene is TRBV28, the J gene TRBJ1-2, with unresolved D. Looked up from germline, CDR1 is MDHEN and CDR2 is SYDVKM. CDR3 length: 11 residues. The germline V and J ends were trimmed by 6 bases and 7 bases, with 9 bases remaining between them. CDR3 residues: CASRTRFGYTF. DNA of the CDR3: TGTGCCAGCAGAACTCGGTTTGGCTACACCTTC.

The V gene is TRBV9, the J gene TRBJ2-2, with a tentative D call TRBD2 (5 bases). In germline, CDR1 is SGDLS, CDR2 YYNGEE. The CDR3 sequence is 13 residues long. The V end lost 4 bases, the J end lost 7 bases, and 11 bases lay between the germline ends. CDR3 sequence reads: CASSFTAVGELFF. In DNA form, the CDR3 reads TGTGCCAGCAGCTTCACAGCGGTCGGGGAGCTGTTTTTT.

This clone was observed a few times. The genes are TRBV5-6 and TRBJ1-1; D may be TRBD1 (5 bases). V shed 6 bases and J shed 7 bases, with 16 bases lying between them. The CDR3 length is 13 residues. Per the germline V gene, CDR1 is SGHDT and CDR2 is YYEEEE. CDR3 DNA sequence: TGTGCCAGCACCCCAGGCGGGGCGCGTGAAGCTTTCTTT. It codes for CASTPGGAREAFF.